Listed below are T cell receptor beta chains from one sample, sequenced in a study of cytomegalovirus exposure and HLA in healthy donors. Sequenced by immunoSEQ multiplex PCR; TCRdb stores in-frame clones only, minus some. The sample includes about 78,000 clones, about 81% of them seen just once. Sequencing was performed on PBMCs. The source is a woman aged 45-65 years in good health and CMV-seronegative. CDR3s include the opening cysteine and the closing phenylalanine or tryptophan. D genes are given only for firm matches. Only part of the rows carry a size: once, few, many, or a class if the clone is expanded.

TRBV27	.	TRBJ2-1	15	.	CASSLTGTTYNEQFF	TGTGCCAGCAGTTTAACCGGGACAACCTACAATGAGCAGTTCTTC
TRBV18	.	TRBJ1-1	14	.	CASSSGQMNTEAFF	TGTGCCAGCTCGTCTGGACAGATGAACACTGAAGCTTTCTTT
TRBV13	.	TRBJ2-1	16	TRBD2	CASSLQGGLAYNEQFF	TGTGCCAGCAGCTTACAGGGGGGACTAGCTTACAATGAGCAGTTCTTC
TRBV5-6	.	TRBJ2-5	13	.	CASSLPGQETQYF	TGTGCCAGCAGCTTGCCGGGACAAGAGACCCAGTACTTC
TRBV5-4	.	TRBJ1-4	15	TRBD1	CASSPTGSGNEKLFF	TGTGCCAGCAGCCCGACAGGGTCCGGTAATGAAAAACTGTTTTTT
TRBV5-1	once	TRBJ1-3	15	.	CASSLERVGGNTIYF	TGCGCCAGCAGCTTGGAGAGGGTTGGAGGAAACACCATATATTTT
TRBV5-1	.	TRBJ2-3	18	TRBD1	CASSLGQGKVSSTDTQYF	TGCGCCAGCAGCTTGGGACAGGGAAAAGTCTCCTCCACAGATACGCAGTATTTT
TRBV6-6	.	TRBJ2-1	14	TRBD2	CASSYVGGLNEQFF	TGTGCCAGCAGTTACGTGGGAGGGCTCAATGAGCAGTTCTTC
TRBV9	.	TRBJ2-3	15	.	CASSVGQITTDTQYF	TGTGCCAGCAGCGTCGGACAGATAACCACAGATACGCAGTATTTT
TRBV19	.	TRBJ2-5	17	TRBD2	CASSIRTSGGERETQYF	TGTGCCAGTAGTATCCGGACTAGCGGGGGAGAGAGGGAGACCCAGTACTTC
TRBV7-9	.	TRBJ2-5	13	.	CASSLVGGETQYF	TGTGCCAGCAGCTTAGTAGGCGGAGAGACCCAGTACTTC
TRBV11-2	.	TRBJ2-2	17	TRBD2	CASSLGGTSGYTGELFF	TGTGCCAGCAGCTTAGGGGGAACTAGCGGTTACACCGGGGAGCTGTTTTTT
TRBV18	few	TRBJ2-1	13	.	CASSPGIYNEQFF	TGTGCCAGCTCACCCGGGATTTACAATGAGCAGTTCTTC
TRBV7-3	few	TRBJ1-1	14	.	CASSSTGVNTEAFF	TGTGCCAGCAGCTCCACCGGGGTGAACACTGAAGCTTTCTTT
TRBV9	.	TRBJ2-3	14	.	CASSVTPRTDTQYF	TGTGCCAGCAGCGTAACTCCGAGGACAGATACGCAGTATTTT
TRBV2	.	TRBJ2-1	11	.	CARTGDNEQFF	TGTGCCAGAACGGGGGATAATGAGCAGTTCTTC
TRBV5-1	.	TRBJ2-5	18	TRBD2	CASSLFLAGGRLQETQYF	TGCGCCAGCAGCTTGTTTCTAGCGGGAGGGCGTTTACAAGAGACCCAGTACTTC
TRBV5-1	.	TRBJ2-7	14	TRBD1	CASSWTGGGYEQYF	TGCGCCAGCAGCTGGACAGGGGGAGGCTACGAGCAGTACTTC
TRBV5-1	.	TRBJ1-2	12	.	CASSTNGEGYTF	TGCGCCAGCAGCACCAACGGTGAAGGCTACACCTTC
TRBV19	.	TRBJ1-5	15	TRBD1	CASSMTGNSNQPQHF	TGTGCCAGTAGTATGACAGGGAATAGCAATCAGCCCCAGCATTTT
TRBV28	.	TRBJ2-7	15	TRBD1	CASSLLGTGGQEQYF	TGTGCCAGCAGTTTACTCGGGACAGGGGGCCAAGAGCAGTACTTC
TRBV7-8	.	TRBJ1-6	16	TRBD1	CASSPGQGAGNSPLHF	TGTGCCAGCAGCCCGGGACAGGGGGCAGGGAATTCACCCCTCCACTTT
TRBV18	.	TRBJ2-7	15	TRBD2	CASSSGLAGAYEQYF	TGTGCCAGCTCCTCAGGACTAGCGGGAGCGTACGAGCAGTACTTC
TRBV2	.	TRBJ1-1	12	.	CSTEGGFGQAFF	TGCTCAACAGAAGGAGGGTTTGGGCAAGCTTTCTTT
TRBV10-3	.	TRBJ2-7	18	TRBD1	CAISLTGMRRSSSYEQYF	TGTGCCATCAGCCTGACAGGGATGAGGCGGTCGAGCTCCTACGAGCAGTACTTC
TRBV5-6	once	TRBJ2-3	15	TRBD2	CASGGELAGLDTQYF	TGTGCCAGCGGAGGGGAGCTAGCGGGATTGGATACGCAGTATTTT
TRBV7-8	.	TRBJ1-1	14	.	CASMTHRPNTEAFF	TGTGCCAGCATGACTCATCGGCCGAACACTGAAGCTTTCTTT
TRBV7-8	.	TRBJ1-2	16	TRBD1	CASSKGQVLMVRSYTF	TGTGCCAGCAGCAAGGGACAGGTACTTATGGTTCGGAGCTACACCTTC
TRBV5-4	.	TRBJ2-7	13	.	CASSWGLSYEQYF	TGTGCCAGCAGCTGGGGACTGAGCTACGAGCAGTACTTC
TRBV6-1	.	TRBJ2-2	15	.	CASSENSANTGELFF	TGTGCCAGCAGTGAAAATTCAGCGAACACCGGGGAGCTGTTTTTT
TRBV29-1	.	TRBJ1-4	15	.	CSVEFRDQGNEKLFF	TGCAGCGTTGAATTCCGGGACCAGGGGAATGAAAAACTGTTTTTT
TRBV7-2	.	TRBJ2-5	14	.	CASSLQLALETQYF	TGTGCCAGCAGCTTACAACTAGCTCTAGAGACCCAGTACTTC
TRBV10-3	.	TRBJ2-3	12	.	CAISENLRAQYF	TGTGCCATCAGTGAAAATCTGCGAGCGCAGTATTTT
TRBV2	few	TRBJ2-1	15	TRBD2	CASSVGRGGNNEQFF	TGTGCCAGCAGTGTTGGTCGGGGGGGGAACAATGAGCAGTTCTTC
TRBV5-6	.	TRBJ1-2	15	.	CASSLSGGIGYGYTF	TGTGCCAGCAGCCTCTCGGGGGGTATCGGGTATGGCTACACCTTC
TRBV2	.	TRBJ1-3	14	.	CASSELNSGNTIYF	TGTGCCAGCAGCGAGTTAAACTCTGGAAACACCATATATTTT
TRBV27	.	TRBJ2-7	15	.	CASRLSDSLYYEQYF	TGTGCCAGCAGACTCTCGGACAGTCTATACTACGAGCAGTACTTC
TRBV5-4	.	TRBJ2-6	15	.	CASSPPAGGANVLTF	TGTGCCAGCAGCCCCCCCGCAGGGGGGGCCAACGTCCTGACTTTC
TRBV10-3	.	TRBJ2-5	16	TRBD2	CAISEGLAGGQETQYF	TGTGCCATCAGTGAGGGACTAGCGGGAGGACAAGAGACCCAGTACTTC
TRBV29-1	few	TRBJ1-1	13	.	CSVAARGSTEAFF	TGCAGCGTTGCAGCCAGGGGTAGTACTGAAGCTTTCTTT
TRBV6-6	.	TRBJ2-3	14	.	CASSTSGTGDTQYF	TGTGCCAGCAGCACCTCCGGGACTGGAGATACGCAGTATTTT
TRBV6-5	.	TRBJ2-2	12	.	CASRGPGGELFF	TGTGCCAGCAGGGGGCCGGGCGGGGAGCTGTTTTTT
TRBV10-3	.	TRBJ1-2	14	TRBD1	CASRGAGQGLGYTF	TGTGCCTCCCGTGGGGCGGGACAGGGACTTGGCTACACCTTC
TRBV2	.	TRBJ1-3	19	.	CASRSGSATQITSGNTIYF	TGTGCCAGCAGATCCGGTAGTGCCACACAGATAACCTCTGGAAACACCATATATTTT
TRBV7-3	.	TRBJ2-5	17	.	CASSLGYGGRDQETQYF	TGTGCCAGCAGCTTAGGCTACGGAGGGCGGGACCAAGAGACCCAGTACTTC
TRBV7-2	.	TRBJ2-1	17	TRBD2	CASSNNPTSGGYNEQFF	TGTGCCAGCAGCAACAACCCAACTAGCGGAGGTTACAATGAGCAGTTCTTC
TRBV5-4	.	TRBJ2-3	16	.	CASNPAQGKGTDTQYF	TGTGCCAGCAACCCCGCACAGGGTAAGGGCACAGATACGCAGTATTTT
TRBV7-7	.	TRBJ2-7	13	.	CASSPRQGYEQYF	TGTGCTAGCAGCCCGCGCCAGGGCTACGAGCAGTACTTC
TRBV5-1	.	TRBJ2-1	15	TRBD2	CASSSGLAELEEQFF	TGCGCCAGCAGCTCGGGACTAGCGGAGTTAGAAGAGCAGTTCTTC
TRBV6-1	.	TRBJ1-6	16	.	CASSDSIQENNSPLHF	TGTGCCAGCAGTGATTCCATACAGGAAAATAATTCACCCCTCCACTTT
TRBV5-1	.	TRBJ2-7	16	TRBD2	CASSLGIAGSSYEQYF	TGCGCCAGCAGCTTGGGTATAGCGGGAAGCTCCTACGAGCAGTACTTC
TRBV5-4	.	TRBJ1-2	18	TRBD1	CASSGIIGTAIINYGYTF	TGTGCCAGCAGCGGTATAATCGGGACAGCGATAATTAACTATGGCTACACCTTC
TRBV6-1	.	TRBJ1-1	14	.	CASSFHRTDTEAFF	TGTGCCAGCAGTTTTCACAGAACCGACACTGAAGCTTTCTTT
TRBV6-5	.	TRBJ1-4	15	.	CASSPKRGLIEKLFF	TGTGCCAGCAGCCCCAAGAGGGGACTGATTGAAAAACTGTTTTTT
TRBV5-1	.	TRBJ1-1	14	.	CASSFDTGTTEAFF	TGCGCCAGCAGTTTTGACACAGGGACCACTGAAGCTTTCTTT